This TCR beta chain derives from a study of human T cells and chemical hapten exposure. Turning to the study itself: Alopecia areata, totalis or universalis was found in mostly female patients.

MiXCR was run by TCRdb on the RACE reads, yielding one entry per CDR3 protein. In the table there are more than 150,000 distinct CDR3 sequences, around 25% of which are singletons. Time point meaning: patch test 3, about 24 weeks after DPC sensitization. The treatment denotes: therapeutic diphenylcyclopropenone sensitization with weekly scalp DPC. Prior to application of each patch test, blood was drawn. Whole-study results and caveats: Versus controls, significantly more large CDR3 similarity clusters arose from expanded TCRs.

Details on this clonotype: Its antigen remains unknown.

The CDR3 spans 15 residues. V shed 0 bases and J shed 2 bases, with 8 bases lying between them. Germline-derived CDR1 and CDR2 are SGHRS and YFSETQ. The TCR was taken from a woman between 40 and 50 years old with alopecia areata. Some clones in this sample may be carry-over from other donors' samples. This rearrangement joins TRBV5-1 to TRBJ1-4, with D unclear. The specimen comprised whole blood, sampled in connection with sensitization to the hapten diphenylcyclopropenone (DPC). The CDR3 DNA reads as TGCGCCAGCAGCTTGGCGGGGTACACTAATGAAAAACTGTTTTTT. This gives the protein CASSLAGYTNEKLFF.